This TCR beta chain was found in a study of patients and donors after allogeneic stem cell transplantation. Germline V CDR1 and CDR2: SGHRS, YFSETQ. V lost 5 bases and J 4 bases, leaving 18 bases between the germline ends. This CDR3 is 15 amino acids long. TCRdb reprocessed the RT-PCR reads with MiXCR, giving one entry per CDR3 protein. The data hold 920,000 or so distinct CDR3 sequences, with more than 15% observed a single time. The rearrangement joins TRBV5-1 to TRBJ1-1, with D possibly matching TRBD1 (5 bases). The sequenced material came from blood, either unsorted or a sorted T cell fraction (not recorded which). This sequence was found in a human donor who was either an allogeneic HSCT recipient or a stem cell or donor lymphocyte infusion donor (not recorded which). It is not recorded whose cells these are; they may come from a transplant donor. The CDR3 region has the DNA TGCGCCAGCAGTTCTAAGGGGTTGGGGAGCACTGAAGCTTTCTTT. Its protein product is CASSSKGLGSTEAFF.